Following are 26 T cell receptor beta chains from one sample sequenced in a study of control samples from healthy donors and cancer patients. Assay: immunoSEQ multiplex PCR; the TCRdb copy retains only in-frame clones and omits some. The repertoire holds 190,000 or so clones, just under 95% seen once, with about 1.5% in the top ten. The sample taken for sequencing was blood. Receptors were obtained from a man aged 18 to 30 in good health.

The chain is built from TRBV19 and TRBJ2-2; D might be TRBD1 (5 bases). In germline, CDR1 is LNHDA, CDR2 SQIVND (reference sequence). Between the trimmed V and J ends, which lost 7 bases and 4 bases, there was a span of 13 bases. The CDR3 totals 14 residues. The CDR3 sequence is CASKDTPGTGELFF. The CDR3, as DNA: TGTGCCAGTAAGGACACCCCGGGCACCGGGGAGCTGTTTTTT.

The chain employs TRBV4-2 and TRBJ2-1; possibly TRBD2 for D (6 bases). Trimming cost V 3 bases and J 10 bases, with 16 bases left between them. The CDR3 consists of 14 residues. Germline CDR1 and CDR2: LGHNA and YNFKEQ. The CDR3 sequence: CASSQSKGTPEQFF. The CDR3 nucleotides are TGTGCCAGCAGCCAGTCGAAAGGGACTCCCGAGCAGTTCTTC.

In nucleotides, the CDR3 is TGTGCCAGCAGTTATGTGGTGGGTAGCTCCTACGAGCAGTACTTC. It is translated as CASSYVVGSSYEQYF. This chain uses TRBV5-4 with TRBJ2-7; D unresolved. This CDR3 contains 15 residues. Germline V lookup: CDR1 SGHNT, CDR2 YYREEE (reference sequence). V lost 5 bases, J lost 0 bases, and 15 bases lay in between.

The chain couples TRBV19 to TRBJ2-3; tentative D call: TRBD1 (5 bases). Trimming removed 1 base at V and 1 base at J, with 9 bases between. The germline CDR1 and CDR2 sequences are LNHDA and SQIVND (reference sequence). The CDR3 runs 15 residues. This CDR3 is CASSIGRAGTDTQYF. The DNA of the CDR3 is TGTGCCAGTAGTATAGGCAGGGCTGGCACAGATACGCAGTATTTT.

The chain couples TRBV5-1 to TRBJ1-4; 8 positions match TRBD1. V was clipped by 2 bases and J by 3 bases; unmatched bases: 3. Per the germline V gene, CDR1 is SGHRS and CDR2 is YFSETQ. The CDR3 extends over 15 amino acids. The CDR3 region has the DNA TGCGCCAGCAGCTTTAGGACAGGGTCTAATGAAAAACTGTTTTTT. It specifies CASSFRTGSNEKLFF.

Concerning this clone itself: At the DNA level, this CDR3 is encoded by other sequences in the same sample as well. The CDR3 DNA is TGTGCCAGCAGTTACGAAGGTTCCACTGAAGCTTTCTTT. Residues: CASSYEGSTEAFF. This chain connects TRBV6-5 to TRBJ1-1; D is uncertain. The germline V gene encodes CDR1 MNHEY and CDR2 SVGAGI. V lost 2 bases and J lost 4, with 8 bases in between. This CDR3 comprises 13 residues.

The J gene is TRBJ2-2, the V gene TRBV6-1; D is possibly TRBD2 (5 bases). This CDR3 comprises 16 residues. V was pared by 1 base and J by 1 base, with 10 bases between. CDR1 and CDR2 (germline): MNHNS, SASEGT. As DNA, the CDR3 is TGTGCCAGCAGTGAAGGGTTAGGACTGAACACCGGGGAGCTGTTTTTT. Its translation is CASSEGLGLNTGELFF.

This clone was detected only once. The chain uses TRBV19 and TRBJ2-3, with a tentative D call TRBD2 (7 bases). The CDR3 extends over 17 amino acids. The V end was cut by 3 bases, the J end by 0 bases, with 16 bases between. Germline V gene sequence: CDR1 LNHDA, CDR2 SQIVND (reference sequence). This chain's CDR3 is CASSIRGGAGSTDTQYF. The DNA of the CDR3 is TGTGCCAGTAGTATCCGAGGGGGGGCCGGGAGCACAGATACGCAGTATTTT.

This clone has only a few counts. J is TRBJ1-2 and V is TRBV28; D is undetermined. The CDR3 covers 17 residues. V was trimmed by 8 bases and J by 8 bases, leaving 30 bases between them. The germline V gene encodes CDR1 MDHEN and CDR2 SYDVKM. The CDR3 DNA reads as TGTGCCAGCTCAGAGCCTCCCCGCGGAACTCGGAGGCGCGGCTACACCTTC. As protein: CASSEPPRGTRRRGYTF.

V and J are TRBV4-2 and TRBJ2-2; 7 bases align to TRBD1. Trimming at V came to 0 bases and at J to 2 bases, leaving 3 bases not matched to a gene. This CDR3 comprises 16 residues. Per germline, CDR1 LGHNA and CDR2 YNFKEQ. The CDR3 region is CASSQDGTENTGELFF. The CDR3 DNA reads as TGTGCCAGCAGCCAAGACGGGACAGAAAACACCGGGGAGCTGTTTTTT.

The J gene is TRBJ2-5, the V gene TRBV5-4; TRBD2 is a possible D gene (5 bases). Germline V CDR1 and CDR2: SGHNT, YYREEE (reference sequence). This CDR3 region has 15 residues. V lost 3 bases and J lost 3, with 15 bases in between. The DNA for the CDR3 is TGTGCCAGCAGCTCGAGGGCCGGACGGGAAGAGACCCAGTACTTC. It is translated as CASSSRAGREETQYF.

V gene TRBV27 combines with J gene TRBJ1-2; 8 nucleotides align to TRBD1. Looked up from germline, CDR1 is MNHEY and CDR2 is SMNVEV (reference sequence). The CDR3 spans 14 residues. With V trimmed by 4 bases and J by 8 bases, 9 bases remained unmatched. In DNA, the CDR3 is TGTGCCAGCAGTTCCGGCCAGGGGGCGAGAGGCTACACCTTC. Its translation is CASSSGQGARGYTF.

CDR3 amino acids: CASFWGGARQETQYF. Written as DNA, the CDR3 is TGTGCCAGCTTTTGGGGCGGGGCCCGACAAGAGACCCAGTACTTC. The V call is TRBV6-5, the J call TRBJ2-5; D possibly corresponds to TRBD2 (6 bases). Trimming shortened V by 8 bases and J by 2 bases, and 18 bases separated the two germline ends. The CDR3 covers 15 residues. Germline V gives CDR1 MNHEY, CDR2 SVGAGI.

This clone was found once. The V call is TRBV7-6, the J call TRBJ1-6; no definite D call. This CDR3 is built from 14 residues. With 1 base removed from V and 9 bases from J, the gap between germline ends came to 10 bases. Germline values: CDR1 SGHVS, CDR2 FNYEAQ. CDR3: CASSLEEVFSPLHF. The CDR3 bases are TGTGCCAGCAGCTTAGAGGAGGTCTTTTCACCCCTCCACTTT.

The J gene is TRBJ1-4, the V gene TRBV5-1; D unresolved. Between the trimmed V and J ends, which lost 5 bases and 8 bases, there was a span of 19 bases. The CDR3 spans 15 residues. In germline, CDR1 is SGHRS, CDR2 YFSETQ. CDR3 in amino acids: CASRSGNDPSEKLFF. Here the CDR3 DNA reads TGCGCCAGCAGATCAGGCAATGACCCGTCAGAAAAACTGTTTTTT.

The rearrangement joins TRBV3-1 (or the pseudogene TRBV3-2) to TRBJ2-5, with unresolved D. The CDR3 has 14 residues. The V gene lost 0 bases and the J gene lost 4 bases, with 9 bases spanning the gap. The germline CDR1 and CDR2 sequences are LGHDT and YNNKEL (reference sequence). The CDR3, as DNA: TGTGCCAGCAGCCAAGACTTACTGGGAGAGACCCAGTACTTC. Residues: CASSQDLLGETQYF.

The V gene is TRBV7-3, the J gene TRBJ1-2; 7 nucleotides line up with TRBD1. The V segment lost 5 bases and the J segment 2 bases; nucleotides outside the gene matches: 14. The CDR3 is made up of 17 amino acids. The germline CDR1 and CDR2 sequences are SGHTA and FQGTGA. CDR3 coding DNA: TGTGCCAGCAGCGGGCCACCAGGACAGGTTACAAACTATGGCTACACCTTC. Its translation: CASSGPPGQVTNYGYTF. The full variable domain, rest sourced from reference TRBV7-3 and TRBJ1-2, is GAGVSQTPSNKVTEKGKYVELRCDPISGHTALYWYRQSLGQGPEFLIYFQGTGAADDSGLPNDRFFAVRPEGSVSTLKIQRTERGDSAVYLCASSGPPGQVTNYGYTFGSGTRLTVV.

Regarding this clone: An end of the junction does not agree with germline; a read error may underlie this. The chain has TRBV3-1 (or the pseudogene TRBV3-2) and TRBJ2-1; D unclear. CDR3 length equals 13 residues. CDR1 and CDR2 from the germline V gene are LGHDT and YNNKEL (reference sequence). The CDR3 protein is CASSQDKRLPEIF. Here the CDR3 DNA reads TGTGCCAGCAGCCAAGACAAGCGCCTTCCCGAAATCTTC.

J is TRBJ2-1 and V is TRBV7-9; D call uncertain. Trimming shortened V by 2 bases and J by 3 bases, and 5 bases separated the two germline ends. Per germline, CDR1 SEHNR and CDR2 FQNEAQ (reference sequence). CDR3 length equals 13 residues. The CDR3 protein is CASSLPVYNEQFF. Here the CDR3 DNA reads TGTGCCAGCAGCTTACCAGTCTACAATGAGCAGTTCTTC. Full variable domain (remainder filled in from reference TRBV7-9 and TRBJ2-1): DTGVSQNPRHKITKRGQNVTFRCDPISEHNRLYWYRQTLGQGPEFLTYFQNEAQLEKSRLLSDRFSAERPKGSFSTLEIQRTEQGDSAMYLCASSLPVYNEQFFGPGTRLTVL.

The chain uses TRBV5-4 and TRBJ1-4; 7 bases align to TRBD1. Germline V gene sequence: CDR1 SGHNT, CDR2 YYREEE (reference sequence). This CDR3 is 13 amino acids long. V shed 5 bases, J shed 8 bases, and the junction held 6 bases outside the gene matches. The CDR3 loop is CASRSGTEEKLFF. CDR3 DNA: TGTGCCAGCAGGTCCGGGACAGAGGAAAAACTGTTTTTT.

This rearrangement joins TRBV10-3 to TRBJ2-1; either TRBD1 or TRBD2 may supply D (5 bases each). CDR3 length equals 14 residues. Germline V gene sequence: CDR1 ENHRY, CDR2 SYGVKD. The V and J ends lost 2 bases and 7 bases respectively, with 12 bases between them. The CDR3 DNA is TGTGCCATCAGTGAGATGAAAGGGGAGAATGAGCAGTTCTTC. This translates into CAISEMKGENEQFF.

Only one count was recorded for this clone. The chain employs TRBV5-6 and TRBJ1-4; no definite D call. Germline V CDR1 and CDR2: SGHDT, YYEEEE. Trimming took 0 bases from V and 1 from J, leaving 4 bases between them. The CDR3 is 14 amino acids. The CDR3, as DNA: TGTGCCAGCAGCTTGGCCGGAACTAATGAAAAACTGTTTTTT. Its translation: CASSLAGTNEKLFF.

This chain links TRBV5-4 with TRBJ2-5; 9 nucleotides line up with TRBD1. Germline values: CDR1 SGHNT, CDR2 YYREEE (reference sequence). The CDR3 is 14 residues long. The J segment lost 5 bases and the V segment lost 2 bases, leaving 4 bases of the junction unmatched. DNA of the CDR3: TGTGCCAGCAGCTTACAGGGGGCGGGGGAGACCCAGTACTTC. As protein: CASSLQGAGETQYF. Filled out from reference TRBV5-4 and TRBJ2-5, the complete variable domain reads ETGVTQSPTHLIKTRGQQVTLRCSSQSGHNTVSWYQQALGQGPQFIFQYYREEENGRGNFPPRFSGLQFPNYSSELNVNALELDDSALYLCASSLQGAGETQYFGPGTRLLVL.

The genes are TRBV13 and TRBJ2-2; TRBD2 might be the D (5 bases). Trimming stripped 4 bases from V and 7 bases from J, with 13 bases between. The CDR3 has 14 residues. Germline V gives CDR1 PRHDT, CDR2 FYEKMQ (reference sequence). The CDR3 region is CASSSEGGDGELFF. CDR3 nucleotides: TGTGCCAGCAGCTCCGAGGGTGGCGACGGGGAGCTGTTTTTT.

This sequence joins TRBV7-9 and TRBJ2-2; perhaps TRBD2 as D (6 bases). Germline V gives CDR1 SEHNR, CDR2 FQNEAQ (reference sequence). Trimming pared 5 bases from V and 6 bases from J, leaving 10 bases between. The length of the CDR3 is 13 residues. The CDR3 is CASSLRDSGELFF. As DNA, the CDR3 is TGTGCCAGCAGCCTCAGGGACTCCGGGGAGCTGTTTTTT. Together with reference TRBV7-9 and TRBJ2-2, the CDR3 gives the full variable domain: DTGVSQNPRHKITKRGQNVTFRCDPISEHNRLYWYRQTLGQGPEFLTYFQNEAQLEKSRLLSDRFSAERPKGSFSTLEIQRTEQGDSAMYLCASSLRDSGELFFGEGSRLTVL.

The chain carries TRBV18 and TRBJ2-1; weak D call: TRBD2 (7 bases). Trimming removed 6 bases at V and 4 bases at J, with 16 bases between. This CDR3 is 15 amino acids long. The germline gives CDR1 KGHSH, CDR2 LQKENI. The CDR3 protein is CASSPVGGAYNEQFF. The CDR3 DNA reads TGTGCCAGCTCCCCGGTAGGGGGGGCTTACAATGAGCAGTTCTTC.